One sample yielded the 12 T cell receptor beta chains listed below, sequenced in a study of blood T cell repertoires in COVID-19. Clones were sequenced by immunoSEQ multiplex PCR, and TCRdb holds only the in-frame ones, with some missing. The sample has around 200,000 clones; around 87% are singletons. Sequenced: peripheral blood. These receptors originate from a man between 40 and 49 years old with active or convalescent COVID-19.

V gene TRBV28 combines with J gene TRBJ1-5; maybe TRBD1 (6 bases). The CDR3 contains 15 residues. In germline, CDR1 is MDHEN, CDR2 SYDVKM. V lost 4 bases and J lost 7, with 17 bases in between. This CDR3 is CASSSGAGEYQPQHF. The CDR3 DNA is TGTGCCAGCAGTTCCGGCGCAGGGGAATACCAGCCCCAGCATTTT. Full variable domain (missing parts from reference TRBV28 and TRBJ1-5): DVKVTQSSRYLVKRTGEKVFLECVQDMDHENMFWYRQDPGLGLRLIYFSYDVKMKEKGDIPEGYSVSREKKERFSLILESASTNQTSMYLCASSSGAGEYQPQHFGDGTRLSIL.

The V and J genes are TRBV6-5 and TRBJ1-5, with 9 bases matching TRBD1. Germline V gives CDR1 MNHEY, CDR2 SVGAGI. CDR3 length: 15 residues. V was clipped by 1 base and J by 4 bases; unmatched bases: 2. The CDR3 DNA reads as TGTGCCAGCAGTTACTTAGGACAGGGGAATCAGCCCCAGCATTTT. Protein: CASSYLGQGNQPQHF.

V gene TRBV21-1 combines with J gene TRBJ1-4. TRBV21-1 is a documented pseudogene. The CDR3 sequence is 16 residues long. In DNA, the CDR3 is TGTGCCAGCAGCCCCCGAATAGGATCGGGTAATGAAAAACTGTTTTTT. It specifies CASSPRIGSGNEKLFF.

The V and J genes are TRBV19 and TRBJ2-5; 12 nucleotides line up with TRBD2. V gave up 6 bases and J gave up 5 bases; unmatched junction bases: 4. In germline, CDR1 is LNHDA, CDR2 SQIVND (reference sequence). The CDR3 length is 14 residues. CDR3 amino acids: CASRLAGGTETQYF. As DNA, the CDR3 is TGTGCCAGTAGACTAGCGGGGGGAACCGAGACCCAGTACTTC.

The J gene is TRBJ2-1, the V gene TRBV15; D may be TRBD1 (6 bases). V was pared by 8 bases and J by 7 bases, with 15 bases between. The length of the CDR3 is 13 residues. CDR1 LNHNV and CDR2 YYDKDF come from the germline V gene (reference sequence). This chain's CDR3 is CATLQGSANEQFF. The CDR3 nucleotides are TGTGCCACCCTACAGGGATCAGCGAATGAGCAGTTCTTC. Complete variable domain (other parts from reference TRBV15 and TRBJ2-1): DAMVIQNPRYQVTQFGKPVTLSCSQTLNHNVMYWYQQKSSQAPKLLFHYYDKDFNNEADTPDNFQSRRPNTSFCFLDIRSPGLGDTAMYLCATLQGSANEQFFGPGTRLTVL.

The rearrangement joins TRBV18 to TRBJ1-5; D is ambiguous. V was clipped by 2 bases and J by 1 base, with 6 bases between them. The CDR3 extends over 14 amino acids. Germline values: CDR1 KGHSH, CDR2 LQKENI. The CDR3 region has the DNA TGTGCCAGCTCACCAGGGAGGAGCAATCAGCCCCAGCATTTT. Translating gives CASSPGRSNQPQHF.

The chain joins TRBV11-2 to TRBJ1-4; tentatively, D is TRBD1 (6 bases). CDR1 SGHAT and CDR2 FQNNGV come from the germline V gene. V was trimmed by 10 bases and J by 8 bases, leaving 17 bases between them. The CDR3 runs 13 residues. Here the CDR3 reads CATSIQGEEKLFF. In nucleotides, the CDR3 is TGTGCCACTTCGATACAGGGCGAAGAAAAACTGTTTTTT.

The CDR3 bases are TGCGCCACCCGGACAGTCGCGTTTAACTATGGCTACACCTTC. It encodes CATRTVAFNYGYTF. The chain employs TRBV10-1 and TRBJ1-2; possible D gene TRBD1, 6 bases. Per the germline V gene, CDR1 is WNHNN and CDR2 is SYGVQD (reference sequence). The CDR3 spans 14 residues. V lost 10 bases, J lost 1 base, and 16 bases lay in between.

CDR3 coding DNA: TGCGCCAGCAGCCAGCTCCATGCGGGGGGATACTCTGGGGCCAACGTCCTGACTTTC. Protein sequence: CASSQLHAGGYSGANVLTF. The chain couples TRBV4-3 to TRBJ2-6; 8 bases match TRBD2. CDR3 length: 19 amino acids. The V gene's germline CDR1 is LGHNA and CDR2 YSLEER. V trimming: 3 bases; J trimming: 0 bases; junction bases outside the gene matches: 10.

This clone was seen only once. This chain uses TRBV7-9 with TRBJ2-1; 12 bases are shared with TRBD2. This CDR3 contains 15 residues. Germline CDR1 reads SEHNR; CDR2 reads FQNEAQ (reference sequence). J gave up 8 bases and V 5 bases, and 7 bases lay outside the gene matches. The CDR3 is CASSLGASGRDEQFF. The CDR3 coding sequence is TGTGCCAGCAGCCTTGGGGCTAGCGGGAGGGATGAGCAGTTCTTC.

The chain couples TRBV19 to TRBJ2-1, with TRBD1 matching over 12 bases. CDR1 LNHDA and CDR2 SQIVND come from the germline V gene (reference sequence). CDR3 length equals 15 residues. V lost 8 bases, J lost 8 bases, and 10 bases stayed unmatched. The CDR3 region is CASYPGQGASHEQFF. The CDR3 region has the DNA TGTGCCAGTTATCCGGGACAGGGGGCGTCGCATGAGCAGTTCTTC.

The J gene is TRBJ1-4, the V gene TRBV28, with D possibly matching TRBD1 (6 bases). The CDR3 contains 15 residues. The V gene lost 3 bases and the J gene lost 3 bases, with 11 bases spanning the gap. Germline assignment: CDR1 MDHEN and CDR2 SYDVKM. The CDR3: CASSFRGRANEKLFF. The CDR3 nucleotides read TGTGCCAGCAGTTTCAGGGGCCGGGCTAATGAAAAACTGTTTTTT.